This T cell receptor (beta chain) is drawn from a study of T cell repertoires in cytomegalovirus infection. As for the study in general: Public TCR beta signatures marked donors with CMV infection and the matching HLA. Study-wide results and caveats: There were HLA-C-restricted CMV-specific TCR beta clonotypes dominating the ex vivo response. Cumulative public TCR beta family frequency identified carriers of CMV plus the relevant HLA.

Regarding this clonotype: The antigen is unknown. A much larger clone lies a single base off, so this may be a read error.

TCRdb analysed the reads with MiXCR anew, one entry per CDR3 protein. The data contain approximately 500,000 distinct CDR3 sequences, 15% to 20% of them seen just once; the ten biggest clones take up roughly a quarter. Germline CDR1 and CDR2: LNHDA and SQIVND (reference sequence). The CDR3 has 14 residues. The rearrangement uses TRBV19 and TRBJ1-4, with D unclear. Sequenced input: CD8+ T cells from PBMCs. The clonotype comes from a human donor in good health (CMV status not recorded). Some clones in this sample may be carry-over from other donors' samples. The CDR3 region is CASSIAAENEKLSF. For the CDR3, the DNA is TGTGCCAGTAGTATTGCGGCAGAGAATGAAAAACTGTCTTTT.